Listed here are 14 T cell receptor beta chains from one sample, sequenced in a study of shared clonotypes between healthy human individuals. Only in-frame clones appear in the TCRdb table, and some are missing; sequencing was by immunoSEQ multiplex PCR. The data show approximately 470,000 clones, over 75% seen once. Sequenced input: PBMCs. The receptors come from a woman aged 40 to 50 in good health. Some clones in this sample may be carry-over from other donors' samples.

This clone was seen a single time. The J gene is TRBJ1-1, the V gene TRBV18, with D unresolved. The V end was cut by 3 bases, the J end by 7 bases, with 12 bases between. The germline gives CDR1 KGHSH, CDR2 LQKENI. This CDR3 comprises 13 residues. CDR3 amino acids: CASSPRQEGEAFF. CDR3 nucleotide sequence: TGTGCCAGCTCACCGCGGCAGGAGGGTGAAGCTTTCTTT.

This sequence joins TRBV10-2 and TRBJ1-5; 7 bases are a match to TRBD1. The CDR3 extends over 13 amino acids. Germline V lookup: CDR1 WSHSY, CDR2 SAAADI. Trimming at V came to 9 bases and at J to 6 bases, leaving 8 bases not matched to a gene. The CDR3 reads CASSGGASQPQHF. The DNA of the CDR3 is TGCGCCAGTTCAGGGGGGGCAAGTCAGCCCCAGCATTTT.

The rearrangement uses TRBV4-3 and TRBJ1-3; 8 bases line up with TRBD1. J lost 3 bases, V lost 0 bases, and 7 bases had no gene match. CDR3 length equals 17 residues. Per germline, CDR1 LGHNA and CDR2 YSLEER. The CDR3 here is CASSQDHQTGVGNTIYF. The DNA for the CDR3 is TGCGCCAGCAGCCAAGATCATCAGACAGGGGTTGGAAACACCATATATTTT.

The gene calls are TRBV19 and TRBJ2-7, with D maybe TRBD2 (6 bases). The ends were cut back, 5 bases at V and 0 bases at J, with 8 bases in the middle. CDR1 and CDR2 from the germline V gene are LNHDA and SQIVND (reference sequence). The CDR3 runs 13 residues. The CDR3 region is CASSWRGSYEQYF. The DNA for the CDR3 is TGTGCCAGTAGTTGGAGGGGCTCCTACGAGCAGTACTTC.

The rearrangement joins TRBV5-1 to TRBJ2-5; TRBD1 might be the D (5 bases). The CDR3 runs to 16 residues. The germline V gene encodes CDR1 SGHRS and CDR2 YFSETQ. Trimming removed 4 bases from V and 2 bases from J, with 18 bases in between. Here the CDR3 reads CASSIGHWETQETQYF. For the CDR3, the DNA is TGCGCCAGCAGCATAGGACACTGGGAAACTCAAGAGACCCAGTACTTC.

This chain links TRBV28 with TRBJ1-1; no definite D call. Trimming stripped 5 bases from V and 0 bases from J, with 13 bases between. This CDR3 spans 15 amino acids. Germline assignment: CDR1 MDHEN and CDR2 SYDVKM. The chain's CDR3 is CASSNLYVLNTEAFF. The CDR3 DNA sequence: TGTGCCAGCAGTAACCTTTATGTACTGAACACTGAAGCTTTCTTT.

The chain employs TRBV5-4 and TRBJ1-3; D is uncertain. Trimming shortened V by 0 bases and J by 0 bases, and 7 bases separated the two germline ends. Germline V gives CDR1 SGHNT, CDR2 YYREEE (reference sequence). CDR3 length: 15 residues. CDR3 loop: CASSLGTVSGNTIYF. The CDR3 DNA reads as TGTGCCAGCAGCTTGGGCACTGTCTCTGGAAACACCATATATTTT.

The CDR3 region has the DNA TGTGCCAGCAGTGCCGCGGGCGGCGAGCAGTACTTC. This sequence encodes CASSAAGGEQYF. The chain joins TRBV6-1 to TRBJ2-7, with D possibly matching TRBD2 (5 bases). The germline V and J ends were trimmed by 4 bases and 6 bases, with 10 bases remaining between them. The CDR3 covers 12 residues. The germline CDR1 and CDR2 sequences are MNHNS and SASEGT.

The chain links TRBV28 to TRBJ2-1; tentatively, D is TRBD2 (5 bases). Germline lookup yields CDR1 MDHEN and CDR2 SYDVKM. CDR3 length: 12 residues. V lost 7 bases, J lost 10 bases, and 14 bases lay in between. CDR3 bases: TGTGCCAGCATTTCCCCCCCGGGGGAGCAGTTCTTC. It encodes CASISPPGEQFF.

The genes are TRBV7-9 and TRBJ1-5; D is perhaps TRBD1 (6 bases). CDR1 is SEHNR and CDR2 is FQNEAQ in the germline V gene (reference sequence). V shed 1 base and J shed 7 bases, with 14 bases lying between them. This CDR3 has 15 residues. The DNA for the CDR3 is TGTGCCAGCAGCTTAGTCGGGGGCGCCGGGCAGCCCCAGCATTTT. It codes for CASSLVGGAGQPQHF.

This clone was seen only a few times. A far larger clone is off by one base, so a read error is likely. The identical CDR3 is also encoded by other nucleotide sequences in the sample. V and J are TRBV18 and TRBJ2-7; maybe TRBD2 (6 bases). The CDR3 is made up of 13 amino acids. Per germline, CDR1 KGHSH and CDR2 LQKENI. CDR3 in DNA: TGTGCAAGCTCACCACCGGGGGCCTACGAGCAGTACTTC. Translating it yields CASSPPGAYEQYF.

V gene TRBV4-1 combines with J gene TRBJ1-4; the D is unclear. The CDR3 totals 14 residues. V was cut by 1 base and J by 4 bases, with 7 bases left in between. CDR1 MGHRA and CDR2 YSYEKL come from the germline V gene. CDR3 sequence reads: CASSQANLNEKLFF. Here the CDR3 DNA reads TGCGCCAGCAGCCAAGCCAACCTTAATGAAAAACTGTTTTTT.

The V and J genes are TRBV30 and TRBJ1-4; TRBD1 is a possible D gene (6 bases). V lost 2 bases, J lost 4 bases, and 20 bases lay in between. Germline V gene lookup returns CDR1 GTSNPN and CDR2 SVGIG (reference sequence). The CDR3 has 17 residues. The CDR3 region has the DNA TGTGCCTGGAGTCGGGGGGCAGGGTATACGGATAATGAAAAACTGTTTTTT. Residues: CAWSRGAGYTDNEKLFF.

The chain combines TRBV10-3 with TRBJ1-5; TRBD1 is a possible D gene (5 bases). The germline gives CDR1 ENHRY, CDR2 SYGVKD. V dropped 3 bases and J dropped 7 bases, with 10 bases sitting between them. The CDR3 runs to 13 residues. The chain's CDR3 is CAISEQVGQPQHF. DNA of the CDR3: TGTGCCATCAGTGAACAGGTCGGACAGCCCCAGCATTTT.